This T cell receptor (beta chain) originates from a study of T cell changes during pregnancy in multiple sclerosis. Germline V gene data show CDR1 as SGDLS and CDR2 as YYNGEE. The J segment lost 4 bases and the V segment lost 1 base, leaving 3 bases of the junction unmatched. The CDR3 sequence is 15 residues long. Assay used: immunoSEQ multiplex PCR; TCRdb lists only in-frame clones, some missing. The sample includes around 50,000 clones, roughly 91% seen only once; the top ten take around 0.6%. V gene TRBV9 combines with J gene TRBJ2-1; 9 nucleotides agree with TRBD2. This receptor was taken from a female donor in good health, enrolled as a control in a pregnancy study. Here the sequenced sample was CD4+ T cells from peripheral blood mononuclear cells, taken after pregnancy. The CDR3 coding sequence is TGTGCCAGCAGCGTATATCTAGCGGGGTACAATGAGCAGTTCTTC. Protein: CASSVYLAGYNEQFF.